What follows is one TCR beta chain and its context. The second PCR ran about 7 to 12 cycles with a sample-barcoded 5' primer and J-beta primers. A single record per CDR3 protein comes from TCRdb applying MiXCR to the 5' RACE reads. The sample holds about a million distinct CDR3 sequences, around 48% seen once. This record belongs to a study of blood T cells in healthy people across ages. The ends lost 5 bases at V and 3 bases at J; junction bases unmatched: 10. The CDR3 contains 15 residues. Germline CDR1 SGHRS, CDR2 YFSETQ. The sequence was collected from a young man in good health. The genes are TRBV5-1 and TRBJ2-7; 8 positions agree with TRBD1. Sample: blood. CDR3 coding DNA: TGCGCCAGCAGTTTTGGGACAGGTACCGTCTACGAGCAGTACTTC. Residues: CASSFGTGTVYEQYF.